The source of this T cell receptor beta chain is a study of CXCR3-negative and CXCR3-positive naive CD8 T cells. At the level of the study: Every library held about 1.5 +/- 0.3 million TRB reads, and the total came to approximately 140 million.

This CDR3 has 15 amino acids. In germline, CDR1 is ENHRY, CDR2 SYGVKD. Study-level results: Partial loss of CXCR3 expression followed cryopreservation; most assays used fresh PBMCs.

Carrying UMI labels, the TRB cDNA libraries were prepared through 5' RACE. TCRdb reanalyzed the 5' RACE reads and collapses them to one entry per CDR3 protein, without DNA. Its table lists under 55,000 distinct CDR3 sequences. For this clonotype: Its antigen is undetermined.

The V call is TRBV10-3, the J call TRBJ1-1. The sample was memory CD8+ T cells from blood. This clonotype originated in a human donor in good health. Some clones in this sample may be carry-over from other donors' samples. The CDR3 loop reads CAISASGTLNTEAFF.